The 22 T cell receptor beta chains below come from one sample, sequenced in a study of technical replicates of blood from several donors. Only in-frame clones appear in the TCRdb table, and some are missing; sequencing was by immunoSEQ multiplex PCR. The sample records under 90,000 clones, 90% to 98% being singletons. Source material: T cells isolated from PBMCs. Every receptor here comes from a human donor in good health.

This clone was counted once. The chain is built from TRBV28 and TRBJ1-4; D gene uncertain. There are 12 residues in the CDR3. Per germline, CDR1 MDHEN and CDR2 SYDVKM. The ends were cut back, 7 bases at V and 5 bases at J, with 8 bases in the middle. CDR3 sequence reads: CASTAGNEKLFF. CDR3 coding DNA: TGTGCCAGCACGGCAGGAAATGAAAAACTGTTTTTT.

The chain employs TRBV6-1 and TRBJ2-3; TRBD2 aligns across 8 bases. The CDR3 has 20 amino acids. Germline V gives CDR1 MNHNS, CDR2 SASEGT. With 0 bases clipped from V and 6 bases from J, the junction kept 20 bases outside the gene matches. CDR3 sequence reads: CASSEARIPPRAGGKDTQYF. Here the CDR3 DNA reads TGTGCCAGCAGTGAAGCGCGGATCCCGCCGCGGGCGGGAGGCAAGGATACGCAGTATTTT.

This chain joins TRBV28 and TRBJ2-7; 7 bases fit TRBD2. This CDR3 region has 13 residues. The germline CDR1 and CDR2 sequences are MDHEN and SYDVKM. J gave up 1 base and V 8 bases, and 5 bases lay outside the gene matches. The CDR3 here is CASGPSGSYEQYF. CDR3 sequence (DNA): TGTGCCAGCGGGCCTAGCGGATCCTACGAGCAGTACTTC.

The chain joins TRBV6-1 to TRBJ2-7; D is perhaps TRBD1 (9 bases). The CDR3 spans 15 residues. V dropped 6 bases and J dropped 4 bases, with 19 bases sitting between them. The germline V gene encodes CDR1 MNHNS and CDR2 SASEGT. This chain's CDR3 is CASSPGGDREYEQYF. CDR3 in DNA: TGTGCCAGCAGCCCCGGGGGGGACAGGGAATACGAGCAGTACTTC.

V usage is TRBV27 and J usage is TRBJ2-3; D is possibly TRBD1 (5 bases). There are 16 residues in the CDR3. V lost 5 bases and J lost 0, with 15 bases in between. CDR1 is MNHEY, CDR2 SMNVEV, per germline (reference sequence). CDR3 bases: TGTGCCAGCAGTCGTGAAGGGGTGTGGAGCACAGATACGCAGTATTTT. Protein: CASSREGVWSTDTQYF.

The rearrangement joins TRBV5-1 to TRBJ2-7; 12 positions agree with TRBD1. CDR3 length: 12 amino acids. Germline V lookup: CDR1 SGHRS, CDR2 YFSETQ. V dropped 7 bases and J dropped 7; count of bases not matched to a gene: 3. CDR3 sequence reads: CASGDRGREQYF. The CDR3 DNA reads TGCGCCAGCGGGGACAGGGGGCGAGAGCAGTACTTC.

The chain links TRBV7-9 to TRBJ1-2, with D possibly TRBD1 on 6 matching bases. Deletions cut 5 bases from V and 5 bases from J, with 12 bases between. This CDR3 spans 13 amino acids. CDR1 and CDR2 from the germline V gene are SEHNR and FQNEAQ (reference sequence). CDR3 in DNA: TGTGCCAGCAGCCCCGGGACACAGTATGGCTACACCTTC. Translating it yields CASSPGTQYGYTF.

The chain links TRBV5-1 to TRBJ2-1, with 8 bases aligning to TRBD1. The length of the CDR3 is 17 residues. Germline lookup yields CDR1 SGHRS and CDR2 YFSETQ. The V segment lost 4 bases and the J segment 2 bases; nucleotides outside the gene matches: 11. DNA for the CDR3: TGCGCCAGCAGCCCCAGGGGGCGGAAAGTAACCTACAATGAGCAGTTCTTC. It translates to CASSPRGRKVTYNEQFF.

This clone was seen once. The chain recombines TRBV5-1 with TRBJ1-1, with 9 bases lining up with TRBD1. Per the germline V gene, CDR1 is SGHRS and CDR2 is YFSETQ. This CDR3 comprises 15 residues. After removal of 3 bases from V and 5 bases from J, the junction contained 8 bases not matched to a gene. CDR3: CASSWDREGETEAFF. Here the CDR3 DNA reads TGCGCCAGCAGCTGGGACAGGGAGGGGGAAACTGAAGCTTTCTTT.

The V gene is TRBV4-1, the J gene TRBJ2-1; D unresolved. CDR1 MGHRA and CDR2 YSYEKL come from the germline V gene. This CDR3 contains 17 residues. V lost 1 base and J lost 0, with 13 bases in between. DNA for the CDR3: TGCGCCAGCAGCCAAGTCGGGTCACTGAGCTCCTACAATGAGCAGTTCTTC. Encoded protein: CASSQVGSLSSYNEQFF.

DNA of the CDR3: TGCGCCAGCAGCCAAGCCCCGGGACAGGGAGAGACCCAGTACTTC. It is translated as CASSQAPGQGETQYF. The rearrangement links TRBV4-1 to TRBJ2-5; TRBD1 matches 9 bases. The CDR3 extends over 15 amino acids. Trimming at V came to 1 base and at J to 4 bases, leaving 4 bases not matched to a gene. Germline values: CDR1 MGHRA, CDR2 YSYEKL.

A word on this clone: Other DNA sequences in the same sample also yield this CDR3. This CDR3 reads CASSDSAGGPDTQYF. For the CDR3, the DNA is TGTGCCAGCAGTGACTCAGCGGGGGGACCAGATACGCAGTATTTT. This rearrangement joins TRBV6-4 to TRBJ2-3, with 9 bases that match TRBD2. V dropped 0 bases and J dropped 4; count of bases not matched to a gene: 2. Germline CDR1 is MRHNA and CDR2 is SNTAGT. CDR3 length: 15 amino acids.

CDR3 protein: CATPVLSYNEQFF. The CDR3 nucleotides are TGTGCCACCCCAGTGCTCTCCTACAATGAGCAGTTCTTC. The genes are TRBV7-9 and TRBJ2-1; D not certain. This CDR3 has 13 amino acids. Trimming removed 10 bases from V and 0 bases from J, with 10 bases in between. Germline V gene lookup returns CDR1 SEHNR and CDR2 FQNEAQ (reference sequence).

V and J are TRBV18 and TRBJ2-3; tentatively, D is TRBD1 (5 bases). V dropped 2 bases and J dropped 4 bases, with 13 bases sitting between them. This CDR3 is 15 amino acids long. Germline V gene sequence: CDR1 KGHSH, CDR2 LQKENI. Here the CDR3 DNA reads TGTGCCAGCTCACCAGCAGGGTCCCGCGCAGATACGCAGTATTTT. Its protein product is CASSPAGSRADTQYF.

The chain employs TRBV4-1 and TRBJ1-2, with D hard to call. The CDR3 spans 15 residues. Per the germline V gene, CDR1 is MGHRA and CDR2 is YSYEKL. With 0 bases removed from V and 8 bases from J, the gap between germline ends came to 16 bases. The CDR3 spells CASSQDLGRGGGYTF. CDR3 DNA: TGCGCCAGCAGCCAAGATCTAGGGCGCGGAGGAGGCTACACCTTC.

The chain uses TRBV2 and TRBJ1-5, with D possibly matching TRBD1 (6 bases). The ends were cut back, 5 bases at V and 0 bases at J, with 11 bases in the middle. CDR1 and CDR2 (germline): SNHLY, FYNNEI. The CDR3 is 15 amino acids. The CDR3 DNA reads TGTGCCAGCAGTTCAGGGGTTTATAGCAATCAGCCCCAGCATTTT. Residues: CASSSGVYSNQPQHF.

This chain's CDR3 is CASSSVGGVVEKLFF. CDR3 bases: TGTGCCAGCAGTTCTGTCGGTGGAGTGGTTGAAAAACTGTTTTTT. V and J are TRBV27 and TRBJ1-4; D call uncertain. Germline V gives CDR1 MNHEY, CDR2 SMNVEV (reference sequence). This CDR3 is built from 15 residues. The germline V and J ends were trimmed by 4 bases and 7 bases, with 16 bases remaining between them.

J is TRBJ1-1 and V is TRBV11-2, with 7 bases aligning to TRBD1. The CDR3 consists of 14 residues. Germline lookup yields CDR1 SGHAT and CDR2 FQNNGV. V shed 5 bases, J shed 5 bases, and the junction held 8 bases outside the gene matches. The CDR3 DNA is TGTGCCAGCAGCACTCAACAGGGGCGGACTGAAGCTTTCTTT. It encodes CASSTQQGRTEAFF.

In its sample, this clone was seen a few times. The chain employs TRBV11-3 and TRBJ1-1, with 7 positions matching TRBD1. J lost 11 bases, V lost 5 bases, and 8 bases had no gene match. This CDR3 has 12 residues. Germline CDR1 reads SGHNT; CDR2 reads YENEEA. The CDR3 nucleotides read TGTGCCAGCAGCGGAAGACAGGGTTGGGCTTTCTTT. Protein sequence: CASSGRQGWAFF.

This chain links TRBV9 with TRBJ2-3, with 12 bases fitting TRBD2. Trimming cost V 5 bases and J 8 bases; bases outside gene matches: 3. Germline V lookup: CDR1 SGDLS, CDR2 YYNGEE. This CDR3 comprises 13 residues. CDR3 DNA sequence: TGTGCCAGCAGATTGGGACTAGCGGGTACGCAGTATTTT. Translated: CASRLGLAGTQYF. The full variable domain, in which reference TRBV9 and TRBJ2-3 provide the parts outside the CDR3, is DSGVTQTPKHLITATGQRVTLRCSPRSGDLSVYWYQQSLDQGLQFLIQYYNGEERAKGNILERFSAQQFPDLHSELNLSSLELGDSALYFCASRLGLAGTQYFGPGTRLTVL.

In nucleotides, the CDR3 is TGCGCCAGCAGCACGGGACTCTCGGCCGATGAGCAGTTCTTC. This encodes CASSTGLSADEQFF. The gene calls are TRBV5-1 and TRBJ2-1, with D maybe TRBD2 (6 bases). Germline CDR1 reads SGHRS; CDR2 reads YFSETQ. V was shortened by 4 bases and J by 8 bases, with 16 bases between the two germline ends. The CDR3 is made up of 14 amino acids.

The rearrangement uses TRBV12-5 and TRBJ2-3; a possible D gene is TRBD2 (5 bases). Trimming removed 3 bases from V and 5 bases from J, with 12 bases in between. Per germline, CDR1 LGHNT and CDR2 FRNRAP. This CDR3 comprises 14 residues. Here the CDR3 reads CASGLLGSGDTQYF. The CDR3 DNA follows: TGTGCTAGTGGTTTATTAGGGAGCGGAGATACGCAGTATTTT.